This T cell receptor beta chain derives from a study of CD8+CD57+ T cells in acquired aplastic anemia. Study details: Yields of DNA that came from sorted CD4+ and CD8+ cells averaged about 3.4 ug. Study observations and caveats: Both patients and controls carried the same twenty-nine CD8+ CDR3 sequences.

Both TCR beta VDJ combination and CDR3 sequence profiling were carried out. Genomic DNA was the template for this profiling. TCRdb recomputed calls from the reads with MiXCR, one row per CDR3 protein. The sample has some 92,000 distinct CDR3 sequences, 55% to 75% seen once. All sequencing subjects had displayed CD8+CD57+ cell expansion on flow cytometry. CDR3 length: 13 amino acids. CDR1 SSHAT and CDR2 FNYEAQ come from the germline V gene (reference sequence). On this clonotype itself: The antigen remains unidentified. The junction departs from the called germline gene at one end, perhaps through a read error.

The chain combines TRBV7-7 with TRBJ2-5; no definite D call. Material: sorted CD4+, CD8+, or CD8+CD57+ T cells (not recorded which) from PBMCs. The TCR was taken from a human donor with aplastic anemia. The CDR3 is CASSETGSETQYF. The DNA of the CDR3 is TGTGCTAGCAGCGAGACTGGTTCTGAGACCCAGTACTTC.